This T cell receptor (beta chain) is drawn from a study of beta chain features in type 1 diabetes. Study conclusions and caveats: Shorter TCRB CDR3s, moderately but significantly so, marked every one of the four CD4+ subsets in Type 1 diabetes patients.

As for this clone: Its antigen is as yet unknown.

The germline gives CDR1 SGHRS, CDR2 YFSETQ. V was trimmed by 1 base and J by 0 bases, leaving 4 bases between them. The CDR3 covers 13 residues. Investigators reverse transcribed all isolated RNA, so they sequenced expressed TCRB transcripts. Some clones are missing from TCRdb's copy, which holds only in-frame ones; the method was immunoSEQ multiplex PCR. This table holds roughly 300,000 clones, around 9.7% found once. Every donor provided one heparinised blood draw, which averaged about 110 mL. The chain combines TRBV5-1 with TRBJ1-1; no clear D gene. The sequence was obtained from a man aged 25 to 40 with type 1 diabetes. Material: central memory CD4+ T cells from blood. The CDR3 protein is CASSLQLNTEAFF. The CDR3 DNA sequence: TGCGCCAGCAGCTTGCAACTGAACACTGAAGCTTTCTTT. The whole variable domain, filled in from reference TRBV5-1 and TRBJ1-1, reads KAGVTQTPRYLIKTRGQQVTLSCSPISGHRSVSWYQQTPGQGLQFLFEYFSETQRNKGNFPGRFSGRQFSNSRSEMNVSTLELGDSALYLCASSLQLNTEAFFGQGTRLTVV.